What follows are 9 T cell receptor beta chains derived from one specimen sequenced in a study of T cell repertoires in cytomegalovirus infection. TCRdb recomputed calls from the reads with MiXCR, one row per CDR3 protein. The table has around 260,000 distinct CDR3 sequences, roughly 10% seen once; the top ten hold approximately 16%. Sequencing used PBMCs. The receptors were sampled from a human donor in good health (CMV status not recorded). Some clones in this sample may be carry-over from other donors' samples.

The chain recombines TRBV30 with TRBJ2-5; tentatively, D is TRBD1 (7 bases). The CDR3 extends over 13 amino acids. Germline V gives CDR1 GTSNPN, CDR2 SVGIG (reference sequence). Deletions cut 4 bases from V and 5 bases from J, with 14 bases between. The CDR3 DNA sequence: TGTGCCTGGACTACAGGGGCGGGGGAGACCCAGTACTTC. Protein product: CAWTTGAGETQYF.

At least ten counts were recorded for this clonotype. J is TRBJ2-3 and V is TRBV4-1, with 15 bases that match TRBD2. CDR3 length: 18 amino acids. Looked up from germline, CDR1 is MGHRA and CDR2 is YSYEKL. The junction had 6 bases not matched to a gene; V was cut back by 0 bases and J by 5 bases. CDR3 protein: CASSQDKGLAGGRDTQYF. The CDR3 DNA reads TGCGCCAGCAGCCAAGATAAGGGACTAGCGGGAGGTAGAGATACGCAGTATTTT.

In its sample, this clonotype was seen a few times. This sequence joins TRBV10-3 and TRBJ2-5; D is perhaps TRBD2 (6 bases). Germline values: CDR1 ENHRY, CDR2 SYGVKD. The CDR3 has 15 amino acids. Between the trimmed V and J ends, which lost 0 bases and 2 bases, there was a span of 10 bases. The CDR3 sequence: CAISESATSQETQYF. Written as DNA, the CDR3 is TGTGCCATCAGTGAGTCGGCGACTAGTCAAGAGACCCAGTACTTC.

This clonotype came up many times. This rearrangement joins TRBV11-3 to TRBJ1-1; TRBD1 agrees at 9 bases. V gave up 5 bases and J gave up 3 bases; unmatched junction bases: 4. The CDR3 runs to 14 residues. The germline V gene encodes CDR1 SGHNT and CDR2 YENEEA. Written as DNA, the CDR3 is TGTGCCAGCAGCGATGGACAGGGGTACACTGAAGCTTTCTTT. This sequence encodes CASSDGQGYTEAFF.

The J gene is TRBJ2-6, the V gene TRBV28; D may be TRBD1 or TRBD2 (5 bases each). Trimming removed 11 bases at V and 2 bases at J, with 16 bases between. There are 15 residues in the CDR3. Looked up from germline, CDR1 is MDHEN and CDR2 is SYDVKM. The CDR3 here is CAVRGAQTGANVLTF. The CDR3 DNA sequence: TGTGCCGTTCGGGGCGCCCAAACTGGGGCCAACGTCCTGACTTTC.

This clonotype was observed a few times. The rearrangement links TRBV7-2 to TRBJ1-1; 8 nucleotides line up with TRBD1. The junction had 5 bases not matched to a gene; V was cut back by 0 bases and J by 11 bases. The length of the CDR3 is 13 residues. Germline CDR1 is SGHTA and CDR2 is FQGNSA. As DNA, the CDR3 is TGTGCCAGCAGCTTAGCCTTACAGGGGGTGGCTTTCTTT. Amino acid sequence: CASSLALQGVAFF.

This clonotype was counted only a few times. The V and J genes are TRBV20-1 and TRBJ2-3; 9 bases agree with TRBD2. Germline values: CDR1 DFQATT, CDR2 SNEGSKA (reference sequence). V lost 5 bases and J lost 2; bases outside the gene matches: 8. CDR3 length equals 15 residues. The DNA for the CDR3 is TGCAGTGCTTTAGCGGGAGTCCTTAACACAGATACGCAGTATTTT. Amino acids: CSALAGVLNTDTQYF.

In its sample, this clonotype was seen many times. The DNA of the CDR3 is TGTGCCAGCAGTCACAGGGGTTCCTATGGCTACACCTTC. Amino acid sequence: CASSHRGSYGYTF. The chain couples TRBV7-8 to TRBJ1-2; TRBD1 agrees at 7 bases. Germline trimming cut 6 bases from V and 4 bases from J; bases unmatched to any gene: 5. The CDR3 is 13 amino acids. From germline, CDR1 is SGHVS and CDR2 FQNEAQ. The entire variable domain, with the rest obtained from reference TRBV7-8 and TRBJ1-2, is as follows: GAGVSQSPRYKVAKRGQDVALRCDPISGHVSLFWYQQALGQGPEFLTYFQNEAQLDKSGLPSDRFFAERPEGSVSTLKIQRTQQEDSAVYLCASSHRGSYGYTFGSGTRLTVV.

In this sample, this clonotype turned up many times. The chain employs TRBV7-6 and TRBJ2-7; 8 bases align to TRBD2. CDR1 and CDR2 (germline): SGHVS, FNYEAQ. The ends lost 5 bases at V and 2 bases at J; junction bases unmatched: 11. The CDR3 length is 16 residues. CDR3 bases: TGTGCCAGCAGCGGCCGGCCGGGAGGGGCGACCTACGAGCAGTACTTC. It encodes CASSGRPGGATYEQYF.